This TCR beta chain was sequenced in a study of PD-1 blockade in classical Hodgkin lymphoma. A remark on this clone: Its antigen is undetermined.

Time point in this sample: cycle 4 day 1 (C4D1), after less than seven weeks of nivolumab. All patients experienced relapse after autologous stem cell transplantation, and brentuximab vedotin exposure was variable. This CDR3 is 15 amino acids long. Per germline, CDR1 MDHEN and CDR2 SYDVKM. With 5 bases clipped from V and 5 bases from J, the junction kept 9 bases outside the gene matches. Sequencing used immunoSEQ multiplex PCR; TCRdb keeps in-frame clones, though not all of them. The sample comprises about 110,000 clones, approximately 89% of which are singletons, and roughly 19% rests with the top ten. Whole-study results and caveats: Baseline diversity in complete responders resembled that of newly diagnosed patients. A significant rise in TCR diversity was seen by C4D1 for CD4+ cells but not for CD8+ cells.

This chain links TRBV28 with TRBJ2-7, with 10 bases lining up with TRBD1. The sequencing used peripheral blood mononuclear cells (PBMCs), collected before the fourth cycle of nivolumab. The TCR was taken from a human donor with classical Hodgkin lymphoma. CDR3 in DNA: TGTGCCAGCAGTCGCCTGGGACAGGGGACCAACGAGCAGTACTTC. Translating gives CASSRLGQGTNEQYF.